The 21 T cell receptor beta chains below all came from one sample that was sequenced in a study of CD8 T cells in Susac syndrome. The RNA, about 0.5 to 1 ug, was put through reverse transcription using random hexamers. One entry per CDR3 protein results from TCRdb running MiXCR on the immunoSEQ multiplex PCR reads. The sample holds hundreds of thousands of distinct CDR3 sequences, roughly 96% seen once. The sequencing input was CD4+ T cells from PBMCs. All receptors derive from a human donor with multiple sclerosis.

This chain joins TRBV2 and TRBJ2-3; D not certain. The CDR3 covers 14 residues. Germline V gene lookup returns CDR1 SNHLY and CDR2 FYNNEI. V gave up 3 bases and J gave up 5 bases, with 12 bases separating them. The CDR3 spells CASSDVGLGDTQYF. The CDR3 DNA reads TGTGCCAGCAGTGATGTGGGTTTGGGAGATACGCAGTATTTT.

The V and J genes are TRBV29-1 and TRBJ2-7; 7 bases are a match to TRBD1. Germline trimming cut 7 bases from V and 1 base from J; bases unmatched to any gene: 13. Germline CDR1 and CDR2: SQVTM and ANQGSEA. The CDR3 spans 15 residues. The CDR3 DNA reads as TGCAGCGCTTTTATGGGACAGAGTGGGTCCTACGAGCAGTACTTC. Its translation is CSAFMGQSGSYEQYF.

V is TRBV4-1 and J is TRBJ2-7; 10 nucleotides align to TRBD2. The V gene end was trimmed by 0 bases and the J gene end by 7 bases; junction bases not matched to a gene: 12. From germline, CDR1 is MGHRA and CDR2 YSYEKL. The CDR3 sequence is 17 residues long. The CDR3 sequence is CASSQDLVASGSGEQYF. The CDR3 region has the DNA TGCGCCAGCAGCCAAGATTTGGTGGCTAGCGGGAGTGGTGAGCAGTACTTC.

The chain uses TRBV5-1 and TRBJ2-7; D is undetermined. The germline gives CDR1 SGHRS, CDR2 YFSETQ. The CDR3 runs 15 residues. The V and J ends lost 4 bases and 2 bases respectively, with 16 bases between them. The CDR3 here is CASSQVPGSAYEQYF. The CDR3 DNA follows: TGCGCCAGCAGCCAGGTCCCCGGGTCCGCCTACGAGCAGTACTTC.

V is TRBV20-1 and J is TRBJ1-2; a weak D match, TRBD1 (6 bases). Germline V gene data show CDR1 as DFQATT and CDR2 as SNEGSKA (reference sequence). This CDR3 comprises 16 residues. The V and J ends lost 5 bases and 1 base respectively, with 20 bases between them. CDR3 protein: CSAAPRGRTVNYGYTF. The CDR3 coding sequence is TGCAGTGCTGCCCCCCGGGGCAGGACAGTTAACTATGGCTACACCTTC.

This clonotype has a handful of counts. The V gene is TRBV27, the J gene TRBJ2-2, with D hard to call. CDR3 size: 13 residues. The germline V gene encodes CDR1 MNHEY and CDR2 SMNVEV (reference sequence). Trimming pared 0 bases from V and 4 bases from J, leaving 3 bases between. CDR3 DNA: TGTGCCAGCAGTTTATCAGGCACCGGGGAGCTGTTTTTT. Encoded protein: CASSLSGTGELFF.

The genes are TRBV28 and TRBJ1-5; 11 bases align to TRBD1. Germline V gene lookup returns CDR1 MDHEN and CDR2 SYDVKM. V was clipped by 6 bases and J by 1 base; unmatched bases: 2. This CDR3 has 15 residues. CDR3 region: CASRRDRGSNQPQHF. CDR3 sequence (DNA): TGTGCCAGCAGACGGGACAGGGGGAGCAATCAGCCCCAGCATTTT.

The V and J genes are TRBV20-1 and TRBJ1-4; tentative D call: TRBD1 (5 bases). The CDR3 spans 14 residues. V was shortened by 6 bases and J by 8 bases, with 19 bases between the two germline ends. CDR1 and CDR2 from the germline V gene are DFQATT and SNEGSKA (reference sequence). CDR3 DNA: TGCAGTGCCAGCCCCGTTGGGGCTTACGAAAAACTGTTTTTT. Residues: CSASPVGAYEKLFF.

CDR3 coding DNA: TGCAGTGCAAGGACAGACTTAGCCAAAAACATTCAGTACTTC. Translating it yields CSARTDLAKNIQYF. This chain joins TRBV20-1 and TRBJ2-4, with D perhaps TRBD1 (6 bases). The CDR3 has 14 residues. V shed 6 bases and J shed 0 bases, with 12 bases lying between them. The germline V gene encodes CDR1 DFQATT and CDR2 SNEGSKA (reference sequence).

The chain is built from TRBV29-1 and TRBJ2-3; 11 bases match TRBD1. From germline, CDR1 is SQVTM and CDR2 ANQGSEA. V lost 7 bases to trimming and J lost 2 bases; unmatched junction nucleotides: 11. CDR3 length: 16 residues. CDR3 in amino acids: CSDNSGTGGDTDTQYF. For the CDR3, the DNA is TGCAGCGACAACTCCGGGACAGGGGGGGACACAGATACGCAGTATTTT.

This chain joins TRBV25-1 and TRBJ1-1; D is unclear. Trimming left V 8 bases short and J 6 bases short, with 16 bases between. From germline, CDR1 is MGHDK and CDR2 SYGVNS. The CDR3 is made up of 13 amino acids. CDR3 DNA sequence: TGTGCCAGCCTAAGGGTCCCGGGCGCTGAAGCTTTCTTT. As protein: CASLRVPGAEAFF.

The chain has TRBV23-1 and TRBJ2-7; the D is unclear. TRBV23-1 is identified as an open reading frame with a role that is uncertain. The CDR3 extends over 14 amino acids. Trimming removed 0 bases from V and 0 bases from J, with 6 bases in between. CDR3 nucleotides: TGCGCCAGCAGTCAATCCCCAGTCTCCTACGAGCAGTACTTC. The encoded protein is CASSQSPVSYEQYF.

This sequence joins TRBV7-9 and TRBJ2-5, with D possibly being TRBD2 (5 bases). CDR1 SEHNR and CDR2 FQNEAQ come from the germline V gene (reference sequence). Between the trimmed V and J ends, which lost 11 bases and 5 bases, there was a span of 15 bases. CDR3 length: 12 amino acids. The CDR3 sequence: CAGSEGRETQYF. CDR3 sequence (DNA): TGTGCCGGATCTGAGGGTCGGGAGACCCAGTACTTC. Full variable domain (rest looked up from reference TRBV7-9 and TRBJ2-5): DTGVSQNPRHKITKRGQNVTFRCDPISEHNRLYWYRQTLGQGPEFLTYFQNEAQLEKSRLLSDRFSAERPKGSFSTLEIQRTEQGDSAMYLCAGSEGRETQYFGPGTRLLVL.

The V gene is TRBV9, the J gene TRBJ2-1; 9 bases match TRBD2. Germline values: CDR1 SGDLS, CDR2 YYNGEE. V lost 3 bases, J lost 6 bases, and 7 bases stayed unmatched. The CDR3 runs to 15 residues. In DNA form, the CDR3 reads TGTGCCAGCAGCGGGGTACTAGCGGGTGGCAATGAGCAGTTCTTC. It yields the protein CASSGVLAGGNEQFF.

The chain links TRBV30 to TRBJ2-5; TRBD2 might be the D (6 bases). The germline V gene encodes CDR1 GTSNPN and CDR2 SVGIG (reference sequence). This CDR3 is 15 amino acids long. Trimming took 5 bases from V and 5 from J, leaving 21 bases between them. CDR3 DNA: TGTGCCTGGGGACGGGGGACTGGTAGCCATGAGACCCAGTACTTC. Its protein is CAWGRGTGSHETQYF.

The chain links TRBV20-1 to TRBJ2-5; TRBD2 is a possible D gene (7 bases). V shed 5 bases and J shed 5 bases, with 18 bases lying between them. This CDR3 contains 14 residues. Germline values: CDR1 DFQATT, CDR2 SNEGSKA (reference sequence). The CDR3 coding sequence is TGCAGTGCTCGGGACAAGGGAGCGGGGGAGACCCAGTACTTC. Amino acid sequence: CSARDKGAGETQYF.

The chain combines TRBV20-1 with TRBJ2-1, with TRBD2 identical over 7 bases. The germline gives CDR1 DFQATT, CDR2 SNEGSKA (reference sequence). With 5 bases clipped from V and 0 bases from J, the junction kept 7 bases outside the gene matches. The CDR3 contains 15 residues. The CDR3 reads CSAEGLLSSYNEQFF. The CDR3 nucleotides read TGCAGTGCTGAGGGACTACTAAGCTCCTACAATGAGCAGTTCTTC.

This sequence joins TRBV20-1 and TRBJ1-5, with 7 bases identical to TRBD1. Trimming cost V 7 bases and J 6 bases; bases outside gene matches: 9. The CDR3 is 13 amino acids. Germline CDR1 is DFQATT and CDR2 is SNEGSKA (reference sequence). CDR3 sequence: CSVPDRVGQPQHF. CDR3 DNA: TGCAGTGTCCCCGACAGGGTCGGTCAGCCCCAGCATTTT.

The chain couples TRBV6-6 to TRBJ2-6; tentative D call: TRBD1 (6 bases). CDR3 length: 15 residues. Germline CDR1 MNHNY, CDR2 SVGAGI (reference sequence). Trimming took off 6 bases at V and 0 bases at J, with 9 bases between the two ends. The CDR3 sequence: CASRTGPSGANVLTF. Written as DNA, the CDR3 is TGTGCCAGCAGAACAGGGCCCTCTGGGGCCAACGTCCTGACTTTC.

The V call is TRBV20-1, the J call TRBJ2-3; D gene unclear. CDR1 is DFQATT, CDR2 SNEGSKA, per germline (reference sequence). The CDR3 runs to 14 residues. V was shortened by 0 bases and J by 4 bases, with 11 bases between the two germline ends. This CDR3 reads CSARDSKSSDTQYF. CDR3 DNA sequence: TGCAGTGCTAGAGACTCCAAGTCGTCAGATACGCAGTATTTT.

The J gene is TRBJ1-6, the V gene TRBV6-5; 9 positions agree with TRBD1. The ends lost 3 bases at V and 9 bases at J; junction bases unmatched: 9. The CDR3 sequence is 16 residues long. CDR1 and CDR2 (germline): MNHEY, SVGAGI. The DNA of the CDR3 is TGTGCCAGCAGTTATTTCGGGACAGGGCATAGTTCACCCCTCCACTTT. Translating it yields CASSYFGTGHSSPLHF.